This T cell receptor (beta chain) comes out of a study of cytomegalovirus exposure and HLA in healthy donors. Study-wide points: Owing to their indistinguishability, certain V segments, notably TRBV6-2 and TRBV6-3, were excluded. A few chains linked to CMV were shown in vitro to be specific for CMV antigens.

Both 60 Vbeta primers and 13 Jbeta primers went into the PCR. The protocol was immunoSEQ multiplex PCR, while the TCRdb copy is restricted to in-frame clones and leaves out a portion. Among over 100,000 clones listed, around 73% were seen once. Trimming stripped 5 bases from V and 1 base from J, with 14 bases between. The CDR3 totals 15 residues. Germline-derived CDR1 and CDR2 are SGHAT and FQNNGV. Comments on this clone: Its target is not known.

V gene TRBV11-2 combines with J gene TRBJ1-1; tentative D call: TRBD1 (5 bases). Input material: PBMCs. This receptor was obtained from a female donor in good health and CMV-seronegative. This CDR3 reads CASSPPLTENTEAFF. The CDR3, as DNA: TGTGCCAGCAGCCCCCCTTTGACAGAGAACACTGAAGCTTTCTTT. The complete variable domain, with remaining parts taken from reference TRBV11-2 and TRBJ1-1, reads EAGVAQSPRYKIIEKRQSVAFWCNPISGHATLYWYQQILGQGPKLLIQFQNNGVVDDSQLPKDRFSAERLKGVDSTLKIQPAKLEDSAVYLCASSPPLTENTEAFFGQGTRLTVV.